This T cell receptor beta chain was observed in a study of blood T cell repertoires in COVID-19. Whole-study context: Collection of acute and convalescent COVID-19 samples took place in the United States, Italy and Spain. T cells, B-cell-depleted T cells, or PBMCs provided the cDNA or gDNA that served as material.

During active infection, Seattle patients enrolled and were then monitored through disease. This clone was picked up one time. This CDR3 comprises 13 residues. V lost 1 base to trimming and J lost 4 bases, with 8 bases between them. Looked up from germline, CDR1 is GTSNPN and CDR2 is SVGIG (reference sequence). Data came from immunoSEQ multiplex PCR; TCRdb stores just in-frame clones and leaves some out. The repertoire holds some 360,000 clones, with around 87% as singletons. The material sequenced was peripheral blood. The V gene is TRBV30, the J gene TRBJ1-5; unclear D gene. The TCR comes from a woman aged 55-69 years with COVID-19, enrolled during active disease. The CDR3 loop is CAWSAHENQPQHF. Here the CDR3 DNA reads TGTGCCTGGAGTGCCCATGAGAATCAGCCCCAGCATTTT.